This TCR beta chain emerged from a study of T cell responses to AZD1222 COVID-19 vaccine. The study's findings and limits: The donor group comprised mostly white British people and more females; the analysis possibly underestimated clonal diversity.

Libraries were prepared by immunoSEQ multiplex PCR; TCRdb keeps only in-frame clonotypes and omits some of them. There are tens of thousands of clones in the sample; 65% to 85% occur only once, and roughly a quarter lies in the top ten. Comments on this clone: Antigen: not known.

This specimen was peripheral blood, taken on day 0 of AZD1222 vaccination. This TCR was sampled from an adult in good health.

The CDR3 coding sequence is TGTGCCAGCAGCCCGGCCCGGACAGGGGGTTACGAGCAGTACTTC. Protein: CASSPARTGGYEQYF. The rearrangement joins TRBV7-2 to TRBJ2-7; 10 positions agree with TRBD1. Per the germline V gene, CDR1 is SGHTA and CDR2 is FQGNSA. Trimming cost V 5 bases and J 4 bases; bases outside gene matches: 8. This CDR3 region has 15 residues.